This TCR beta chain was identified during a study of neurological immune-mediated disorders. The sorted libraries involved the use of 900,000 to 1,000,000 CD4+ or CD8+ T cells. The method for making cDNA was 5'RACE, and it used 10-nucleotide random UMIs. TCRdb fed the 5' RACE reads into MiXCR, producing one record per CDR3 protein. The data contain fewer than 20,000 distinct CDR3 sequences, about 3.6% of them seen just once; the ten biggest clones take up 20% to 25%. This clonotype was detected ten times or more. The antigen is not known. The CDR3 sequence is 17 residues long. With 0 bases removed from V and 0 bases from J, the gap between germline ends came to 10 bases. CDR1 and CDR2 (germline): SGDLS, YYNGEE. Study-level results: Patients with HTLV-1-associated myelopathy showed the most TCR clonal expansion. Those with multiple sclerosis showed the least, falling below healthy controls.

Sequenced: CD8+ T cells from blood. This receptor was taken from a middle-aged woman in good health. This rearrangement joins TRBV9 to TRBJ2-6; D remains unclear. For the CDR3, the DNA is TGTGCCAGCAGCGTAGCTAAACAGAGCTCTGGGGCCAACGTCCTGACTTTC. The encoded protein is CASSVAKQSSGANVLTF.